This T cell receptor beta chain was documented in a study of shared clonotypes between healthy human individuals. Study-level results: A few donors had around 5.2% of their naive CD4 clonotypes in common. Memory subsets had estimated richness that was generally smaller than that of naive subsets.

CD8 cells classed as naive were CD45RO-negative and positively selected for CCR7, excluding terminally differentiated effector memory CD45RA+ cells. The assay used deep level. Replicate PCRs from sorted subsets contained roughly 220 ng DNA, which is some 32,000 T cell genomes. The method was immunoSEQ multiplex PCR; TCRdb's version includes in-frame clones alone and lacks a portion of them. The sample shows over 2 million clones, roughly 94% of them seen only once. Of note for this clone: Its matching antigen is unknown.

This CDR3 region has 15 residues. Looked up from germline, CDR1 is SGHVS and CDR2 is FNYEAQ. The V gene end was trimmed by 5 bases and the J gene end by 5 bases; junction bases not matched to a gene: 6. The chain links TRBV7-6 to TRBJ2-3, with TRBD1 matching over 11 bases. The sample comprised naive CD8+ T cells sorted from blood. The source is a man aged 18 to 35 in good health. The CDR3 nucleotides read TGTGCCAGCAGCGATGGACAGGGGGCAATAGATACGCAGTATTTT. This translates into CASSDGQGAIDTQYF.